One sample yielded the 28 T cell receptor beta chains listed below, sequenced in a study of PD-1 blockade in classical Hodgkin lymphoma. Each patient's relapse followed autologous stem cell transplantation, and brentuximab vedotin exposure varied. Profiling relied on immunoSEQ multiplex PCR, and the TCRdb table lists in-frame clones only, not all of them. The table includes nearly 60,000 clones, 91% detected once. This specimen was peripheral blood mononuclear cells (PBMCs), taken before the second cycle of nivolumab. The receptor set was obtained from a human donor with classical Hodgkin lymphoma.

The CDR3 bases are TGTGCCAGCAGCTTATTCCGGGAGGGGAACACTGAAGCTTTCTTT. Amino acids: CASSLFREGNTEAFF. The chain couples TRBV7-9 to TRBJ1-1; D gene uncertain. The CDR3 spans 15 residues. CDR1 and CDR2 from the germline V gene are SEHNR and FQNEAQ (reference sequence). V lost 2 bases, J lost 1 base, and 11 bases lay in between.

The rearrangement links TRBV28 to TRBJ1-1, with TRBD1 matching 9 bases. The CDR3 totals 15 residues. The junction had 13 bases not matched to a gene; V was cut back by 8 bases and J by 6 bases. Germline V gives CDR1 MDHEN, CDR2 SYDVKM. Here the CDR3 reads CASDFRDREWAEAFF. CDR3 DNA sequence: TGTGCCAGCGACTTCCGGGACAGGGAATGGGCTGAAGCTTTCTTT. The full variable domain, completed using reference TRBV28 and TRBJ1-1, is DVKVTQSSRYLVKRTGEKVFLECVQDMDHENMFWYRQDPGLGLRLIYFSYDVKMKEKGDIPEGYSVSREKKERFSLILESASTNQTSMYLCASDFRDREWAEAFFGQGTRLTVV.

V and J are TRBV6-1 and TRBJ1-3; no definite D call. This CDR3 contains 15 residues. Per germline, CDR1 MNHNS and CDR2 SASEGT. V shed 1 base and J shed 2 bases, with 9 bases lying between them. In nucleotides, the CDR3 is TGTGCCAGCAGTGAAGTACACGGCGCTGGAAACACCATATATTTT. This codes for CASSEVHGAGNTIYF.

The CDR3 region has the DNA TGTGCCAGCAGCAATGAGGACAGATTTAACTATGGCTACACCTTC. Its protein product is CASSNEDRFNYGYTF. The genes are TRBV7-9 and TRBJ1-2, with D possibly TRBD1 on 6 matching bases. V lost 5 bases, J lost 1 base, and 14 bases lay in between. There are 15 residues in the CDR3. CDR1 is SEHNR and CDR2 is FQNEAQ in the germline V gene (reference sequence).

By frequency in the sample, this clone is medium-sized. Here the CDR3 DNA reads TGTGCCAGCAGCCCGCTGGGCACCGGGGAGCTGTTTTTT. Protein product: CASSPLGTGELFF. V gene TRBV7-9 combines with J gene TRBJ2-2; unclear D gene. The CDR3 has 13 residues. Between the trimmed V and J ends, which lost 5 bases and 4 bases, there was a span of 8 bases. CDR1 and CDR2 (germline): SEHNR, FQNEAQ (reference sequence).

The rearrangement links TRBV19 to TRBJ1-2; D not resolved. V gave up 2 bases and J gave up 2 bases, with 6 bases separating them. Looked up from germline, CDR1 is LNHDA and CDR2 is SQIVND (reference sequence). The CDR3 covers 13 residues. CDR3 nucleotide sequence: TGTGCCAGTAGTATAATAGGAAACTATGGCTACACCTTC. This gives the protein CASSIIGNYGYTF.

The rearrangement links TRBV19 to TRBJ1-6, with a tentative D call TRBD1 (6 bases). The CDR3 length is 15 residues. Germline lookup yields CDR1 LNHDA and CDR2 SQIVND (reference sequence). V lost 7 bases, J lost 0 bases, and 10 bases lay in between. The CDR3 DNA reads TGTGCCAGTACCGAACAGGGCTCCTATAATTCACCCCTCCACTTT. Translation: CASTEQGSYNSPLHF.

J is TRBJ2-7 and V is TRBV16; TRBD2 aligns across 8 bases. Trimming took 2 bases from V and 9 from J; bases not matched to a gene: 9. Germline lookup yields CDR1 KGHSY and CDR2 FQNENV. The CDR3 loop spans 14 amino acids. The CDR3, as DNA: TGTGCCAGCAGCCAAGCCGGGACTAGTTATTTGCAGTACTTC. Amino acids: CASSQAGTSYLQYF.

This chain links TRBV12-2 with TRBJ1-1; the table assigns TRBD1, which was not confirmed against the DNA. TRBV12-2 represents a pseudogene. The CDR3 consists of 17 residues. The CDR3 protein is CASRFVQGDGSSTEAFF. The CDR3 DNA reads TGTGCAAGTCGCTTCGTTCAGGGGGACGGGAGTAGCACTGAAGCTTTCTTT.

V gene TRBV6-1 combines with J gene TRBJ2-7; D is unresolved. The CDR3 runs to 15 residues. Per germline, CDR1 MNHNS and CDR2 SASEGT. V was cut by 2 bases and J by 3 bases, with 14 bases left in between. In DNA form, the CDR3 reads TGTGCCAGCAGTGAAAGTAGGGTACTCGACTACGAGCAGTACTTC. Its translation is CASSESRVLDYEQYF.

The chain links TRBV7-9 to TRBJ2-1; no reliable D call. The CDR3 runs 14 residues. V was pared by 1 base and J by 3 bases, with 7 bases between. Looked up from germline, CDR1 is SEHNR and CDR2 is FQNEAQ (reference sequence). The CDR3 loop reads CASSLDPGYNEQFF. CDR3 coding DNA: TGTGCCAGCAGCTTAGATCCAGGCTACAATGAGCAGTTCTTC.

This clone was seen a few times. CDR3 DNA: TGTGCCAGCAGCTTAGTACGGGACAGGGCCTACGAGCAGTACTTC. The encoded protein is CASSLVRDRAYEQYF. The chain recombines TRBV7-6 with TRBJ2-7; 9 bases fit TRBD1. In germline, CDR1 is SGHVS, CDR2 FNYEAQ. The length of the CDR3 is 15 residues. Trimming took 1 base from V and 2 from J; bases not matched to a gene: 3.

The chain joins TRBV12-5 to TRBJ1-2, with D perhaps matching TRBD1 (5 bases). CDR1 and CDR2 (germline): LGHNT, FRNRAP. The V end lost 2 bases, the J end lost 4 bases, and 8 bases lay between the germline ends. The CDR3 runs 13 residues. The CDR3 here is CASGLNRSYGYTF. CDR3 bases: TGTGCTAGTGGTTTGAACAGGTCCTATGGCTACACCTTC.

V and J are TRBV10-3 and TRBJ2-2; D possibly corresponds to TRBD2 (5 bases). This CDR3 is 16 amino acids long. CDR1 and CDR2 from the germline V gene are ENHRY and SYGVKD. Trimming removed 8 bases at V and 5 bases at J, with 21 bases between. The CDR3 sequence: CAIPPEGWGLTGELFF. DNA of the CDR3: TGTGCCATCCCGCCTGAGGGCTGGGGTCTGACCGGGGAGCTGTTTTTT.

In this sample, this clone turned up once. The rearrangement links TRBV27 to TRBJ2-6, with D perhaps TRBD1 (5 bases). The CDR3 runs to 16 residues. Germline V CDR1 and CDR2: MNHEY, SMNVEV (reference sequence). The V end lost 2 bases, the J end lost 4 bases, and 12 bases lay between the germline ends. The CDR3 loop reads CASSLTPGSGANVLTF. The CDR3, as DNA: TGTGCCAGCAGTTTAACCCCAGGGTCCGGGGCCAACGTCCTGACTTTC.

Worth noting for this clone: A much more abundant neighbour one base away suggests this may be a read error. The genes are TRBV5-4 and TRBJ2-1, with D unresolved. Trimming cost V 2 bases and J 6 bases, with 3 bases left between them. Germline V gives CDR1 SGHNT, CDR2 YYREEE (reference sequence). The CDR3 spans 11 residues. The CDR3 protein is CASSFTNEQFF. CDR3 sequence (DNA): TGTGCCAGCAGCTTTACCAATGAGCAGTTCTTC.

The V call is TRBV7-6, the J call TRBJ2-3; 12 nucleotides align to TRBD2. With V trimmed by 1 base and J by 6 bases, 8 bases remained unmatched. The CDR3 runs 17 residues. The germline V gene has CDR1 SGHVS and CDR2 FNYEAQ. CDR3 residues: CASSLETSGSLRDTQYF. The CDR3 DNA reads TGTGCCAGCAGCTTAGAGACTAGCGGGAGTCTTAGGGATACGCAGTATTTT.

CDR3 loop: CASSLVGTGNTEAFF. As DNA, the CDR3 is TGTGCCAGCAGCTTAGTCGGGACAGGGAACACTGAAGCTTTCTTT. The chain carries TRBV7-9 and TRBJ1-1; 8 bases fit TRBD1. The CDR3 totals 15 residues. After removal of 1 base from V and 1 base from J, the junction contained 2 bases not matched to a gene. Per the germline V gene, CDR1 is SEHNR and CDR2 is FQNEAQ (reference sequence). Drawing the rest from reference TRBV7-9 and TRBJ1-1, the complete variable domain is DTGVSQNPRHKITKRGQNVTFRCDPISEHNRLYWYRQTLGQGPEFLTYFQNEAQLEKSRLLSDRFSAERPKGSFSTLEIQRTEQGDSAMYLCASSLVGTGNTEAFFGQGTRLTVV.

The CDR3 loop reads CASSLVGQETQYF. The CDR3 DNA sequence: TGCGCCAGCAGCTTGGTGGGGCAAGAGACCCAGTACTTC. This rearrangement joins TRBV5-1 to TRBJ2-5; unclear D gene. The germline gives CDR1 SGHRS, CDR2 YFSETQ. The V and J ends lost 0 bases and 2 bases respectively, with 5 bases between them. This CDR3 is built from 13 residues.

In DNA, the CDR3 is TGTGCCAGCAGCCTAGACTACACAGATACGCAGTATTTT. Protein sequence: CASSLDYTDTQYF. The rearrangement uses TRBV7-3 and TRBJ2-3; D may be TRBD2 (5 bases). This CDR3 is 13 amino acids long. CDR1 and CDR2 (germline): SGHTA, FQGTGA. V was pared by 5 bases and J by 2 bases, with 8 bases between.

The count of this clone is one. The chain couples TRBV7-6 to TRBJ2-7; no clear D gene. Germline loops: CDR1 SGHVS, CDR2 FNYEAQ. The CDR3 is 14 amino acids. Trimming left V 5 bases short and J 2 bases short, with 13 bases between. Here the CDR3 reads CASSPTTNPYEQYF. The CDR3 nucleotides read TGTGCCAGCAGCCCGACCACCAACCCCTACGAGCAGTACTTC.

The chain recombines TRBV2 with TRBJ2-7, with 11 bases that match TRBD2. The CDR3 consists of 15 residues. Germline V gene data show CDR1 as SNHLY and CDR2 as FYNNEI. V shed 8 bases and J 3 bases; nucleotides not matched to a gene: 9. For the CDR3, the DNA is TGTGCCAGCCTCGTAGCGGGAGGGGCACTCTACGAGCAGTACTTC. It specifies CASLVAGGALYEQYF.

This chain uses TRBV2 with TRBJ1-1; 7 bases fit TRBD1. CDR3 length: 17 amino acids. Germline V gene data show CDR1 as SNHLY and CDR2 as FYNNEI. Trimming cost V 6 bases and J 3 bases; bases outside gene matches: 16. CDR3 nucleotides: TGTGCCAGCAGGCAAACCGGAGAACTACAGGGGTACACTGAAGCTTTCTTT. This gives the protein CASRQTGELQGYTEAFF.

The rearrangement uses TRBV9 and TRBJ2-5; 9 positions match TRBD2. V trimming: 0 bases; J trimming: 4 bases; junction bases outside the gene matches: 7. This CDR3 has 16 amino acids. CDR1 is SGDLS and CDR2 is YYNGEE in the germline V gene. CDR3 nucleotide sequence: TGTGCCAGCAGCGTAGCCGGCGGGGGGGCCCCAGAGACCCAGTACTTC. Translating it yields CASSVAGGGAPETQYF. The whole variable domain, filled in from reference TRBV9 and TRBJ2-5, reads DSGVTQTPKHLITATGQRVTLRCSPRSGDLSVYWYQQSLDQGLQFLIQYYNGEERAKGNILERFSAQQFPDLHSELNLSSLELGDSALYFCASSVAGGGAPETQYFGPGTRLLVL.

The chain links TRBV4-1 to TRBJ2-3; 7 nucleotides align to TRBD1. This CDR3 contains 16 residues. V shed 2 bases and J 0 bases; nucleotides not matched to a gene: 5. Germline CDR1 reads MGHRA; CDR2 reads YSYEKL. In nucleotides, the CDR3 is TGCGCCAGCAGCCAATTGGACAGGAGTAGCACAGATACGCAGTATTTT. As protein: CASSQLDRSSTDTQYF.

This clone was seen once. The J gene is TRBJ2-2, the V gene TRBV7-6; 8 positions match TRBD2. Germline V gene data show CDR1 as SGHVS and CDR2 as FNYEAQ. V lost 2 bases to trimming and J lost 5 bases; unmatched junction nucleotides: 10. The CDR3 consists of 17 residues. The CDR3 sequence: CASSLNGAGVWTGELFF. The DNA of the CDR3 is TGTGCCAGCAGCTTAAATGGAGCGGGAGTTTGGACCGGGGAGCTGTTTTTT. Based on the CDR3 plus reference TRBV7-6 and TRBJ2-2, the full variable domain is GAGVSQSPRYKVTKRGQDVALRCDPISGHVSLYWYRQALGQGPEFLTYFNYEAQQDKSGLPNDRFSAERPEGSISTLTIQRTEQRDSAMYRCASSLNGAGVWTGELFFGEGSRLTVL.

The CDR3 DNA follows: TGTGCCAGCAGACTAACCGGGGGGCGCTACGAGCAGTACTTC. This gives the protein CASRLTGGRYEQYF. The V gene is TRBV14, the J gene TRBJ2-7; a weak D match, TRBD2 (7 bases). Germline V gene data show CDR1 as SGHDN and CDR2 as FVKESK. Trimming took off 6 bases at V and 3 bases at J, with 15 bases between the two ends. There are 14 residues in the CDR3. The full variable domain, completed using reference TRBV14 and TRBJ2-7, is EAGVTQFPSHSVIEKGQTVTLRCDPISGHDNLYWYRRVMGKEIKFLLHFVKESKQDESGMPNNRFLAERTGGTYSTLKVQPAELEDSGVYFCASRLTGGRYEQYFGPGTRLTVT.

Concerning this clone: The sample contains more than one DNA sequence encoding this CDR3. This chain uses TRBV18 with TRBJ1-1; D possibly corresponds to TRBD1 (6 bases). V was trimmed by 6 bases and J by 4 bases, leaving 15 bases between them. The V gene's germline CDR1 is KGHSH and CDR2 LQKENI. The CDR3 extends over 14 amino acids. The CDR3 DNA sequence: TGTGCCAGCTCGCCGAGACAGGCGGGCACTGAAGCTTTCTTT. This gives the protein CASSPRQAGTEAFF.